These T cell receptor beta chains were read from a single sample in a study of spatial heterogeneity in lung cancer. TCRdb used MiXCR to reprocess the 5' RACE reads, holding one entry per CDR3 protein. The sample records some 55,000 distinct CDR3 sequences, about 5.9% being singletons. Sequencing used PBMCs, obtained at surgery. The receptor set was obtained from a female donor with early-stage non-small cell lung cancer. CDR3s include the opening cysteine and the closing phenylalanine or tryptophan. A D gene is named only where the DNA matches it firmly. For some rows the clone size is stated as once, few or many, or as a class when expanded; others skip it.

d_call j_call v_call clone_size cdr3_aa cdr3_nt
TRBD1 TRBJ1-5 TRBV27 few CASSSDRGGNQPQHF TGTGCCAGCAGTTCGGACAGGGGAGGCAATCAGCCCCAGCATTTT
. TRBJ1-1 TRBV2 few CASTFRVGTEAFF TGTGCCAGCACATTCCGGGTGGGCACTGAAGCTTTCTTT
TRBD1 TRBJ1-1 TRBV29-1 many CSVLAPGGTEAFF TGCAGCGTCCTGGCCCCAGGGGGGACTGAAGCTTTCTTT
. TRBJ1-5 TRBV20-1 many CSARSQGSQPQHF TGCAGTGCTAGATCGCAGGGGTCTCAGCCCCAGCATTTT
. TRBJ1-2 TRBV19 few CASTTPVGQGIYGYTF TGTGCCAGTACTACCCCGGTGGGGCAGGGCATCTATGGCTACACCTTC
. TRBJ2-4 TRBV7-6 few CASSSQGQPLAKNIQYF TGTGCCAGCAGCTCCCAAGGACAGCCGCTAGCCAAAAACATTCAGTACTTC
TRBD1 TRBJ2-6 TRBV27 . CARLNSRDRGRDYVGANVLTF TGTGCCAGACTTAATAGCCGGGACAGGGGGCGCGACTACGTTGGGGCCAACGTCCTGACTTTC
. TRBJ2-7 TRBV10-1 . CAKPGQPREQYF TGCGCCAAACCGGGACAACCTAGAGAGCAGTACTTC
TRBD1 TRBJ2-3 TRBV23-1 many CASSQNPRQGSTDTQYF TGCGCCAGCAGTCAAAATCCAAGACAGGGAAGCACAGATACGCAGTATTTT
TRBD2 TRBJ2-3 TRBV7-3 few CASSPWGGTSGDTQYF TGTGCCAGCAGCCCGTGGGGAGGGACTAGTGGAGATACGCAGTATTTT
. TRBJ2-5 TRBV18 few CASSPRMGLQETQYF TGTGCCAGCTCACCACGGATGGGACTTCAAGAGACCCAGTACTTC
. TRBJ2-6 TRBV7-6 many CASSADRTGANVLTF TGTGCCAGCAGCGCTGACAGGACTGGGGCCAACGTCCTGACTTTC
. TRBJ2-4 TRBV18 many CASSPQLFTAKNIQYF TGTGCCAGCTCACCACAGCTCTTTACGGCCAAAAACATTCAGTACTTC
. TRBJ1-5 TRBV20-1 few CSASPDGFSSRQPQHF TGCAGTGCTAGCCCGGACGGTTTCTCCTCTCGGCAGCCCCAGCATTTT
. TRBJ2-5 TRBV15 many CATSTSQETQYF TGTGCCACCAGCACTAGCCAAGAGACCCAGTACTTC
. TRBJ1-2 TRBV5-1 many CASSLETGGNAGYTF TGCGCCAGCAGCTTGGAAACAGGCGGGAACGCGGGCTACACCTTC
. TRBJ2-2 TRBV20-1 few CSALIGAINTGELFF TGCAGTGCTTTGATCGGCGCCATAAACACCGGGGAGCTGTTTTTT
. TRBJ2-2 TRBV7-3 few CASGTANAGELFF TGTGCCAGCGGGACGGCGAACGCCGGGGAGCTGTTTTTT
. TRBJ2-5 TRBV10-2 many CASSQPGRPGETQYF TGCGCCAGCAGCCAACCGGGACGCCCTGGGGAGACCCAGTACTTC